Following are 21 T cell receptor beta chains from one sample sequenced in a study of shared clonotypes between healthy human individuals. The data were produced by immunoSEQ multiplex PCR, yet TCRdb's version contains in-frame clones alone and is incomplete. Of 1.5 million to 2.5 million clones in the sample, about 95% were seen once. Naive CD8 cells, CD45RO-negative and positively selected for CCR7, excluded terminally differentiated effector memory CD45RA+ cells. Specimen: naive CD8+ T cells sorted from blood. The receptors were sampled from a man between 18 and 35 years old in good health.

The chain is built from TRBV27 and TRBJ2-2; no reliable D call. Trimming took off 7 bases at V and 0 bases at J, with 12 bases between the two ends. The CDR3 spans 15 residues. The germline gives CDR1 MNHEY, CDR2 SMNVEV (reference sequence). CDR3 nucleotide sequence: TGTGCCAGCACCACGGACCCTTCGAACACCGGGGAGCTGTTTTTT. The encoded protein is CASTTDPSNTGELFF.

The chain combines TRBV7-6 with TRBJ2-5; 7 nucleotides align to TRBD2. The CDR3 runs 16 residues. Looked up from germline, CDR1 is SGHVS and CDR2 is FNYEAQ. With V trimmed by 5 bases and J by 4 bases, 13 bases remained unmatched. CDR3 residues: CASSLSGEGIAETQYF. DNA for the CDR3: TGTGCCAGCAGCCTATCTGGGGAGGGAATAGCAGAGACCCAGTACTTC.

The CDR3 loop is CASSLGAGFYGYTF. In DNA form, the CDR3 reads TGTGCCAGCAGCTTAGGGGCAGGCTTTTATGGCTACACCTTC. The chain joins TRBV7-9 to TRBJ1-2; D call uncertain. Germline loops: CDR1 SEHNR, CDR2 FQNEAQ (reference sequence). The V gene lost 1 base and the J gene lost 5 bases, with 11 bases spanning the gap. This CDR3 has 14 residues.

In nucleotides, the CDR3 is TGCAGCGTTGAAGAACACGTCGAGGGACAGGGGGCAGGCGAGCAGTACTTC. It yields the protein CSVEEHVEGQGAGEQYF. The V call is TRBV29-1, the J call TRBJ2-7, with 12 bases aligning to TRBD1. The V gene's germline CDR1 is SQVTM and CDR2 ANQGSEA. After removal of 0 bases from V and 6 bases from J, the junction contained 12 bases not matched to a gene. This CDR3 contains 17 residues.

This sequence joins TRBV5-6 and TRBJ2-1, with unresolved D. In germline, CDR1 is SGHDT, CDR2 YYEEEE. Trimming removed 3 bases at V and 13 bases at J, with 17 bases between. The CDR3 totals 13 residues. DNA of the CDR3: TGTGCCAGCAGCTCCGAGGTCTACTATGGACAGTTCTTC. Protein: CASSSEVYYGQFF.

This clone was seen a few times. The chain recombines TRBV11-2 with TRBJ1-1; unclear D gene. This CDR3 region has 13 residues. The V end lost 6 bases, the J end lost 7 bases, and 15 bases lay between the germline ends. Germline V CDR1 and CDR2: SGHAT, FQNNGV. The CDR3, as DNA: TGTGCCAGCAGTTGGACGGACGGAGGTGAAGCTTTCTTT. Protein sequence: CASSWTDGGEAFF.

This chain joins TRBV2 and TRBJ2-6; the D is unclear. The germline V and J ends were trimmed by 7 bases and 4 bases, with 8 bases remaining between them. The CDR3 sequence is 13 residues long. The V gene's germline CDR1 is SNHLY and CDR2 FYNNEI. This CDR3 reads CASMGVGANVLTF. The CDR3 DNA follows: TGTGCCAGCATGGGTGTGGGGGCCAACGTCCTGACTTTC.

The chain carries TRBV11-2 and TRBJ2-1; D is possibly TRBD1 (5 bases). The germline gives CDR1 SGHAT, CDR2 FQNNGV. Trimming left V 5 bases short and J 1 base short, with 9 bases between. The CDR3 contains 14 residues. This chain's CDR3 is CASSPSGSYNEQFF. The CDR3 region has the DNA TGTGCCAGCAGCCCGTCAGGGTCCTACAATGAGCAGTTCTTC.

The rearrangement joins TRBV14 to TRBJ2-3; D perhaps matches TRBD2 (5 bases). Germline CDR1 and CDR2: SGHDN and FVKESK. The CDR3 runs to 15 residues. The V gene lost 0 bases and the J gene lost 4 bases, with 11 bases spanning the gap. The CDR3 nucleotides are TGTGCCAGCAGCCAAGATATTGGTAGCGCAGATACGCAGTATTTT. Translated: CASSQDIGSADTQYF. Filled out from reference TRBV14 and TRBJ2-3, the complete variable domain reads EAGVTQFPSHSVIEKGQTVTLRCDPISGHDNLYWYRRVMGKEIKFLLHFVKESKQDESGMPNNRFLAERTGGTYSTLKVQPAELEDSGVYFCASSQDIGSADTQYFGPGTRLTVL.

This clone occurred a few times. The chain links TRBV19 to TRBJ1-4; 8 bases are shared with TRBD1. V lost 6 bases and J lost 4; bases outside the gene matches: 7. Germline CDR1 reads LNHDA; CDR2 reads SQIVND (reference sequence). The CDR3 contains 15 residues. Written as DNA, the CDR3 is TGTGCCAGTAGGGACGGACAGGGCCTTAATGAAAAACTGTTTTTT. It encodes CASRDGQGLNEKLFF.

The rearrangement uses TRBV4-1 and TRBJ2-3; 11 bases fit TRBD2. CDR3 length: 15 amino acids. Trimming took 4 bases from V and 4 from J; bases not matched to a gene: 4. Germline V CDR1 and CDR2: MGHRA, YSYEKL. The CDR3 spells CASSPRLAGPDTQYF. The CDR3 DNA sequence: TGCGCCAGCAGCCCTCGACTAGCGGGACCAGATACGCAGTATTTT.

The V gene is TRBV25-1, the J gene TRBJ2-1; the match to TRBD1 covers 12 bases. Germline loops: CDR1 MGHDK, CDR2 SYGVNS. The V and J ends lost 3 bases and 5 bases, in that order; junction bases with no gene match: 11. The CDR3 has 18 amino acids. The CDR3 region is CASSDPGTGGMVDNEQFF. CDR3 DNA sequence: TGTGCCAGCAGTGACCCTGGGACAGGGGGCATGGTGGACAATGAGCAGTTCTTC.

This chain links TRBV10-3 with TRBJ2-1; D possibly matches TRBD1 or TRBD2 (5 bases each). The CDR3 totals 13 residues. V was shortened by 5 bases and J by 6 bases, with 11 bases between the two germline ends. Germline assignment: CDR1 ENHRY and CDR2 SYGVKD. The CDR3 is CAISTGTLNEQFF. Written as DNA, the CDR3 is TGTGCCATCAGTACCGGGACCCTCAATGAGCAGTTCTTC.

For this clone: Other DNA sequences from this sample encode an identical CDR3 as well. The chain uses TRBV9 and TRBJ2-7; possibly TRBD2 for D (5 bases). Trimming removed 0 bases from V and 5 bases from J, with 9 bases in between. The CDR3 covers 13 residues. Per germline, CDR1 SGDLS and CDR2 YYNGEE. Here the CDR3 DNA reads TGTGCCAGCAGCGTAGTATCCGGGAACGAGCAGTACTTC. Its translation: CASSVVSGNEQYF.

J is TRBJ2-7 and V is TRBV5-4; D unresolved. Trimming cost V 2 bases and J 6 bases, with 18 bases left between them. The CDR3 consists of 15 residues. CDR1 and CDR2 from the germline V gene are SGHNT and YYREEE (reference sequence). Here the CDR3 DNA reads TGTGCCAGCAGCTTCGCTACGGCTCCTGCCCTCGAGCAGTACTTC. Translated, it gives CASSFATAPALEQYF.

The chain uses TRBV6-5 and TRBJ2-1; D may be TRBD2 (6 bases). Germline V gene sequence: CDR1 MNHEY, CDR2 SVGAGI. V was cut by 0 bases and J by 7 bases, with 13 bases left in between. The CDR3 has 15 amino acids. The CDR3 region has the DNA TGTGCCAGCAGTTACTCGGAGGGAGCGGTGAATGAGCAGTTCTTC. Protein: CASSYSEGAVNEQFF.

This sequence joins TRBV30 and TRBJ2-1, with TRBD2 matching 13 bases. This CDR3 has 14 residues. V gave up 3 bases and J gave up 9 bases; unmatched junction bases: 5. The germline V gene has CDR1 GTSNPN and CDR2 SVGIG (reference sequence). As DNA, the CDR3 is TGTGCCTGGAGGACTAGCGGGGGGAGTAGTGAGCAGTTCTTC. Amino acid sequence: CAWRTSGGSSEQFF.

CDR3 in DNA: TGTGCCAGCAGGCCCGGGACAGGGGAGTACGAGCAGTACTTC. It encodes CASRPGTGEYEQYF. The chain uses TRBV6-5 and TRBJ2-7; 10 nucleotides line up with TRBD1. The CDR3 runs 14 residues. The V segment lost 6 bases and the J segment 4 bases; nucleotides outside the gene matches: 6. CDR1 MNHEY and CDR2 SVGAGI come from the germline V gene.

This clone was seen just once. V and J are TRBV2 and TRBJ1-3, with a tentative D call TRBD1 (6 bases). The CDR3 has 16 residues. V was cut by 3 bases and J by 4 bases, with 16 bases left in between. Germline-derived CDR1 and CDR2 are SNHLY and FYNNEI. CDR3 protein: CASSEVPGQGGNTIYF. The DNA for the CDR3 is TGTGCCAGCAGTGAGGTCCCGGGCCAGGGGGGAAACACCATATATTTT.

The chain employs TRBV7-8 and TRBJ2-7, with D maybe TRBD2 (5 bases). V dropped 2 bases and J dropped 3 bases, with 14 bases sitting between them. CDR1 is SGHVS and CDR2 is FQNEAQ in the germline V gene. The CDR3 contains 15 residues. The DNA of the CDR3 is TGTGCCAGCAGCTTACATCTCGAGGGTATCTACGAGCAGTACTTC. This translates into CASSLHLEGIYEQYF.

This clone was recorded only once. The chain employs TRBV7-2 and TRBJ2-1, with D maybe TRBD1 (5 bases). This CDR3 spans 15 amino acids. Germline-derived CDR1 and CDR2 are SGHTA and FQGNSA. V was shortened by 3 bases and J by 2 bases, with 11 bases between the two germline ends. The CDR3 region has the DNA TGTGCCAGCAGCTTGAGGCAGGGCGCCTACAATGAGCAGTTCTTC. It encodes CASSLRQGAYNEQFF. Full variable domain (missing parts from reference TRBV7-2 and TRBJ2-1): GAGVSQSPSNKVTEKGKDVELRCDPISGHTALYWYRQSLGQGLEFLIYFQGNSAPDKSGLPSDRFSAERTGGSVSTLTIQRTQQEDSAVYLCASSLRQGAYNEQFFGPGTRLTVL.